These T cell receptor beta chains were read from a single sample in a study of blood T cell repertoires in COVID-19. Data came from immunoSEQ multiplex PCR; TCRdb stores just in-frame clones and leaves some out. The sample holds approximately 320,000 clones, roughly 90% seen once. The sequencing sample was made of PBMCs or T cells enriched from blood (not recorded which). Receptor source: a man aged 55-75 years who had recovered from COVID-19. The CDR3 runs from the conserved cysteine through the conserved F or W. D genes are given only for firm matches. The size entry is marked missing in some rows and otherwise reads once, few, many or a size class.

D	V	size	J	length	CDR3	DNA
-	TRBV7-9	-	TRBJ1-2	15	CASSVIGTDNYGYTF	TGTGCCAGCAGTGTTATTGGGACTGATAACTATGGCTACACCTTC
-	TRBV3-1/TRBV3-2	-	TRBJ1-1	14	CASSQEGVGTEAFF	TGTGCCAGCAGCCAAGAAGGGGTGGGTACTGAAGCTTTCTTT
-	TRBV6-5	few	TRBJ1-4	14	CASDRGDANEKLFF	TGTGCCAGCGATCGCGGGGACGCTAATGAAAAACTGTTTTTT
TRBD1	TRBV7-6	-	TRBJ2-3	15	CASSLNRGNTDTQYF	TGTGCCAGCAGCTTAAACAGGGGAAACACAGATACGCAGTATTTT
-	TRBV6-5	-	TRBJ1-4	15	CASSPPGQPNEKLFF	TGTGCCAGCAGTCCCCCAGGGCAGCCTAATGAAAAACTGTTTTTT
TRBD1	TRBV19	once	TRBJ1-1	14	CASSTRDRNTEAFF	TGTGCCAGTAGTACCCGGGACAGGAACACTGAAGCTTTCTTT
-	TRBV7-8	-	TRBJ1-5	14	CASQRTGNNQPQHF	TGTGCCAGCCAGAGAACAGGGAACAATCAGCCCCAGCATTTT
-	TRBV2	once	TRBJ2-6	16	CASRGQLRSGANVLTF	TGTGCCAGTAGAGGACAGCTTAGGTCTGGGGCCAACGTCCTGACTTTC
-	TRBV7-2	-	TRBJ1-5	14	CASSSLNSNQPQHF	TGTGCCAGCAGCTCCCTAAATAGCAATCAGCCCCAGCATTTT
-	TRBV3-1/TRBV3-2	-	TRBJ1-4	14	CASSQQGVYEKLFF	TGTGCCAGCAGCCAACAGGGTGTATATGAAAAACTGTTTTTT
TRBD1	TRBV2	-	TRBJ2-3	13	CASELDRTDTQYF	TGTGCCAGTGAATTGGACAGGACAGATACGCAGTATTTT
-	TRBV7-9	once	TRBJ2-1	15	CASSFTGSGGNEQFF	TGTGCCAGCAGCTTCACAGGGAGTGGGGGCAATGAGCAGTTCTTC
TRBD2	TRBV6-5	-	TRBJ2-7	15	CASRGLAESSYEQYF	TGTGCCAGCAGAGGACTAGCGGAGAGCTCCTACGAGCAGTACTTC
TRBD2	TRBV7-2	-	TRBJ2-2	19	CASSLRSRAGGFRAGELFF	TGTGCCAGCAGCTTGCGAAGCCGCGCGGGGGGGTTCAGGGCCGGGGAGCTGTTTTTT
TRBD1	TRBV19	-	TRBJ2-5	14	CASSRDRGRETQYF	TGTGCCAGTAGTAGAGACAGGGGGAGGGAGACCCAGTACTTC
TRBD1	TRBV9	-	TRBJ1-1	15	CASSVDPGGNTEAFF	TGTGCCAGCAGCGTAGACCCAGGGGGCAACACTGAAGCTTTCTTT
TRBD1	TRBV4-1	-	TRBJ2-1	15	CASSQEDRSYNEQFF	TGCGCCAGCAGCCAAGAGGACAGGTCCTACAATGAGCAGTTCTTC
-	TRBV21-1	-	TRBJ2-3	15	CASSKEGWCGTEQYF	TGTGCCAGCAGCAAAGAAGGTTGGTGCGGGACAGAGCAGTATTTT